This T cell receptor (beta chain) was recorded in a study of cytomegalovirus exposure and HLA in healthy donors. Study as a whole: HLA-typed donors contributed some 83 million unique TCRs, which were held in an early data release. The study, taken as a whole, reports: Later genetic work tied a missense DCLRE1C variant to beta-chain V and J trimming. Most TCR sequences were uncommon, yet certain public TCRs appeared in many donors. HLA-A and HLA-B allele assignments for most subjects were reportedly predicted accurately using TCR beta sequences.

The study ran its PCR with 60 Vbeta and 13 Jbeta primers. This table comes from immunoSEQ multiplex PCR, and its TCRdb copy is limited to in-frame clones, with some not included. The data contain 70,000 to 85,000 clones, 62% of them singletons. This clone was recorded once. Its specificity is not known. V lost 1 base, J lost 4 bases, and 2 bases stayed unmatched. The germline V gene encodes CDR1 SEHNR and CDR2 FQNEAQ (reference sequence). The CDR3 has 16 amino acids. The chain is built from TRBV7-9 and TRBJ2-1; TRBD2 aligns across 12 bases. The sequence was collected from a male donor in good health and CMV-seropositive. The sequenced sample consisted of PBMCs. DNA of the CDR3: TGTGCCAGCAGCTTAGGGACTAGCGGGGAATACAATGAGCAGTTCTTC. This sequence encodes CASSLGTSGEYNEQFF.